Below, 31 T cell receptor beta chains from the same sample are listed, as sequenced in a study of blood T cell repertoires in COVID-19. Produced via immunoSEQ multiplex PCR; TCRdb's table is partial and in-frame only. The sample consists of tens of thousands of clones, about 80% of them appearing once. Sequencing used peripheral blood. These receptors came from a human donor in a cohort sampled during active COVID-19.

This chain links TRBV14 with TRBJ1-6; D remains ambiguous. Trimming left V 0 bases short and J 5 bases short, with 8 bases between. Germline CDR1 SGHDN, CDR2 FVKESK. The CDR3 is made up of 15 amino acids. The CDR3 protein is CASSQDLQDNSPLHF. CDR3 coding DNA: TGTGCCAGCAGCCAAGATCTCCAGGATAATTCACCCCTCCACTTT.

This clone was seen once. CDR3 DNA: TGTGCCAGCAGCCCCGGGACAGGGGTTCAGCCCCAGCATTTT. It translates to CASSPGTGVQPQHF. J is TRBJ1-5 and V is TRBV7-8, with 10 positions matching TRBD1. The CDR3 is made up of 14 amino acids. CDR1 and CDR2 (germline): SGHVS, FQNEAQ. The J segment lost 6 bases and the V segment lost 5 bases, leaving 4 bases of the junction unmatched.

V usage is TRBV11-2 and J usage is TRBJ2-3, with TRBD2 matching over 8 bases. J lost 2 bases, V lost 0 bases, and 13 bases had no gene match. CDR3 size: 19 residues. The germline V gene encodes CDR1 SGHAT and CDR2 FQNNGV. CDR3 DNA sequence: TGTGCCAGCAGCTTAGATCATTGGGAAACTAGCGGCCTCACAGATACGCAGTATTTT. Its translation: CASSLDHWETSGLTDTQYF.

This rearrangement joins TRBV6-6 to TRBJ2-5; TRBD2 matches at 12 bases. The V and J ends lost 2 bases and 4 bases, in that order; junction bases with no gene match: 2. From germline, CDR1 is MNHNY and CDR2 SVGAGI (reference sequence). The CDR3 runs 15 residues. This CDR3 reads CASSYEGLAGETQYF. Here the CDR3 DNA reads TGTGCCAGCAGTTACGAGGGACTAGCGGGAGAGACCCAGTACTTC.

The genes are TRBV27 and TRBJ2-5; no clear D. Germline lookup yields CDR1 MNHEY and CDR2 SMNVEV (reference sequence). The V end lost 7 bases, the J end lost 1 base, and 10 bases lay between the germline ends. This CDR3 has 13 residues. The CDR3 loop reads CASMPGSQETQYF. CDR3 DNA: TGTGCCAGCATGCCAGGCAGCCAAGAGACCCAGTACTTC.

V usage is TRBV4-2 and J usage is TRBJ2-7; D may be TRBD2 (5 bases). The germline V gene has CDR1 LGHNA and CDR2 YNFKEQ. This CDR3 has 14 residues. Trimming shortened V by 6 bases and J by 2 bases, and 14 bases separated the two germline ends. CDR3 protein: CASSVLGNTYEQYF. The CDR3 DNA reads TGTGCCAGCAGTGTGCTCGGGAATACCTACGAGCAGTACTTC.

V gene TRBV6-6 combines with J gene TRBJ1-5; 7 nucleotides agree with TRBD1. The CDR3 runs 15 residues. Germline CDR1 is MNHNY and CDR2 is SVGAGI (reference sequence). V gave up 6 bases and J gave up 1 base; unmatched junction bases: 6. The CDR3 spells CASRGQKDSNQPQHF. In DNA, the CDR3 is TGTGCCAGCAGGGGACAGAAAGACAGCAATCAGCCCCAGCATTTT.

This chain connects TRBV2 to TRBJ1-4; no clear D. The CDR3 consists of 15 residues. Per the germline V gene, CDR1 is SNHLY and CDR2 is FYNNEI. Deletions cut 6 bases from V and 5 bases from J, with 16 bases between. CDR3 amino acids: CASSPPSVRNEKLFF. CDR3 in DNA: TGTGCCAGCAGCCCCCCCTCGGTGAGAAATGAAAAACTGTTTTTT.

CDR3 nucleotides: TGTGCCAGCAGTGAGGACGGAACAGGTGGCTACACCTTC. It is translated as CASSEDGTGGYTF. The chain is built from TRBV3-1 (or the pseudogene TRBV3-2) and TRBJ1-2, with D tentatively TRBD1 (5 bases). The CDR3 length is 13 residues. In germline, CDR1 is LGHDT, CDR2 YNNKEL (reference sequence). V lost 6 bases and J 7 bases, leaving 15 bases between the germline ends.

J is TRBJ2-7 and V is TRBV2; TRBD1 aligns across 8 bases. This CDR3 contains 14 residues. Germline trimming cut 8 bases from V and 0 bases from J; bases unmatched to any gene: 6. Per germline, CDR1 SNHLY and CDR2 FYNNEI. CDR3 sequence (DNA): TGTGCCAGCCGCCGGGACAGGAGCTCCTACGAGCAGTACTTC. The encoded protein is CASRRDRSSYEQYF.

This clone was observed a few times. The chain employs TRBV24-1 and TRBJ1-1; D unresolved. Germline lookup yields CDR1 KGHDR and CDR2 SFDVKD. The CDR3 sequence is 16 residues long. V lost 0 bases, J lost 1 base, and 11 bases lay in between. CDR3 DNA sequence: TGTGCCACCAGTGATTTGCAGTATCCCGAGAACACTGAAGCTTTCTTT. It encodes CATSDLQYPENTEAFF.

This clone was seen a single time. The rearrangement uses TRBV7-8 and TRBJ2-1; 14 bases agree with TRBD2. The J segment lost 3 bases and the V segment lost 5 bases, leaving 9 bases of the junction unmatched. Germline V gene data show CDR1 as SGHVS and CDR2 as FQNEAQ. CDR3 length: 18 amino acids. The chain's CDR3 is CASSQPGLAGALYNEQFF. CDR3 bases: TGTGCCAGCAGCCAACCGGGACTAGCGGGGGCCCTCTACAATGAGCAGTTCTTC.

The chain is built from TRBV2 and TRBJ2-1; 8 bases are a match to TRBD2. This CDR3 is 12 amino acids long. Trimming at V came to 8 bases and at J to 8 bases, leaving 5 bases not matched to a gene. Germline CDR1 reads SNHLY; CDR2 reads FYNNEI. DNA for the CDR3: TGTGCCAGCCGGGAGGGGGTTCATGAGCAGTTCTTC. Translated, it gives CASREGVHEQFF. The full variable domain, completed using reference TRBV2 and TRBJ2-1, is EPEVTQTPSHQVTQMGQEVILRCVPISNHLYFYWYRQILGQKVEFLVSFYNNEISEKSEIFDDQFSVERPDGSNFTLKIRSTKLEDSAMYFCASREGVHEQFFGPGTRLTVL.

This chain connects TRBV2 to TRBJ2-7; weak D call: TRBD1 (6 bases). Germline loops: CDR1 SNHLY, CDR2 FYNNEI. The V end lost 6 bases, the J end lost 6 bases, and 15 bases lay between the germline ends. This CDR3 is 13 amino acids long. CDR3 in DNA: TGTGCCAGCAGGTGGACAGAATCTCCCGAGCAGTACTTC. Its translation: CASRWTESPEQYF.

In this sample, this clone turned up a few times. This chain uses TRBV11-2 with TRBJ2-3; the match to TRBD2 covers 9 bases. Trimming at V came to 4 bases and at J to 2 bases, leaving 4 bases not matched to a gene. The germline V gene has CDR1 SGHAT and CDR2 FQNNGV. The CDR3 covers 15 residues. The CDR3 reads CASSWGGGATDTQYF. CDR3 in DNA: TGTGCCAGCAGCTGGGGCGGGGGGGCCACAGATACGCAGTATTTT.

This chain links TRBV27 with TRBJ2-4; no reliable D call. This CDR3 has 11 amino acids. Trimming stripped 11 bases from V and 0 bases from J, with 5 bases between. The germline gives CDR1 MNHEY, CDR2 SMNVEV (reference sequence). CDR3 bases: TGTGCCCCCTTAGCCAAAAACATTCAGTACTTC. Encoded protein: CAPLAKNIQYF.

This clone has more than one count but fewer than ten. V usage is TRBV7-9 and J usage is TRBJ1-4; 9 nucleotides match TRBD1. The V segment lost 5 bases and the J segment 7 bases; nucleotides outside the gene matches: 8. CDR3 length equals 15 residues. Germline V gene data show CDR1 as SEHNR and CDR2 as FQNEAQ (reference sequence). The CDR3 is CASSLPEDRGEKLFF. CDR3 in DNA: TGTGCCAGCAGCCTCCCAGAGGACAGGGGTGAAAAACTGTTTTTT.

This clone was picked up a small number of times. The gene calls are TRBV7-9 and TRBJ1-2; D ambiguous. Germline V lookup: CDR1 SEHNR, CDR2 FQNEAQ (reference sequence). This CDR3 is 17 amino acids long. The V and J ends lost 5 bases and 0 bases respectively, with 19 bases between them. The CDR3 nucleotides are TGTGCCAGCAGCCTATGGCCCCTCGGGGAAACTAACTATGGCTACACCTTC. This codes for CASSLWPLGETNYGYTF.

The rearrangement uses TRBV6-5 and TRBJ2-7; TRBD2 agrees at 7 bases. This CDR3 comprises 13 residues. V trimming: 7 bases; J trimming: 4 bases; junction bases outside the gene matches: 7. Germline V gene sequence: CDR1 MNHEY, CDR2 SVGAGI. The CDR3 loop is CASTRGGWYEQYF. In DNA, the CDR3 is TGTGCCAGCACCCGCGGGGGATGGTACGAGCAGTACTTC.

The chain carries TRBV27 and TRBJ1-5; tentative D call: TRBD1 (6 bases). Germline V lookup: CDR1 MNHEY, CDR2 SMNVEV (reference sequence). The CDR3 has 15 residues. V was cut by 4 bases and J by 7 bases, with 17 bases left in between. The CDR3 here is CASSSLAGGGQPQHF. The CDR3 DNA reads as TGTGCCAGCAGTTCCCTCGCGGGGGGGGGCCAGCCCCAGCATTTT.

The chain joins TRBV15 to TRBJ2-1; D is perhaps TRBD2 (7 bases). The CDR3 covers 13 residues. Trimming cost V 5 bases and J 6 bases, with 11 bases left between them. CDR1 is LNHNV, CDR2 YYDKDF, per germline (reference sequence). CDR3 coding DNA: TGTGCCACCAGCGCTCGGGGGGCCAATGAGCAGTTCTTC. This codes for CATSARGANEQFF.

The V and J genes are TRBV9 and TRBJ2-7, with 8 nucleotides matching TRBD2. Germline lookup yields CDR1 SGDLS and CDR2 YYNGEE. V shed 3 bases and J 2 bases; nucleotides not matched to a gene: 10. The CDR3 is 16 residues long. The CDR3 nucleotides are TGTGCCAGCAGCGATCAGGCACTAGCGGCAACCTACGAGCAGTACTTC. Its translation: CASSDQALAATYEQYF.

The chain is built from TRBV7-2 and TRBJ2-1; 11 bases agree with TRBD1. V gave up 2 bases and J gave up 7 bases; unmatched junction bases: 4. The CDR3 contains 15 residues. Looked up from germline, CDR1 is SGHTA and CDR2 is FQGNSA. The CDR3 DNA follows: TGTGCCAGCAGCTTAAGGACAGGGGGCCGGAATGAGCAGTTCTTC. Translated: CASSLRTGGRNEQFF.

V is TRBV29-1 and J is TRBJ1-1, with D possibly TRBD1 on 5 matching bases. The germline V gene has CDR1 SQVTM and CDR2 ANQGSEA. This CDR3 has 12 residues. Trimming removed 6 bases at V and 4 bases at J, with 12 bases between. The CDR3 nucleotides read TGCAGCGTGGGAGGGGCGACCACTGAAGCTTTCTTT. This encodes CSVGGATTEAFF.

J is TRBJ1-3 and V is TRBV11-2, with a weak D call TRBD1 (5 bases). V was cut by 6 bases and J by 9 bases, with 9 bases left in between. CDR1 SGHAT and CDR2 FQNNGV come from the germline V gene. The CDR3 has 11 amino acids. This chain's CDR3 is CASSGGITIYF. Here the CDR3 DNA reads TGTGCCAGCAGTGGGGGGATCACCATATATTTT. The variable domain in full, completed from reference TRBV11-2 and TRBJ1-3, reads EAGVAQSPRYKIIEKRQSVAFWCNPISGHATLYWYQQILGQGPKLLIQFQNNGVVDDSQLPKDRFSAERLKGVDSTLKIQPAKLEDSAVYLCASSGGITIYFGEGSWLTVV.

This clone showed up just once. The chain links TRBV7-9 to TRBJ2-7, with TRBD2 as a possible D gene (6 bases). The CDR3 sequence is 14 residues long. CDR1 is SEHNR, CDR2 FQNEAQ, per germline (reference sequence). V lost 0 bases and J 2 bases, leaving 8 bases between the germline ends. The CDR3 here is CASSLAGTAYEQYF. The CDR3 DNA reads as TGTGCCAGCAGCTTAGCCGGGACTGCCTACGAGCAGTACTTC.

The chain has TRBV5-5 and TRBJ1-6; D remains ambiguous. Germline V lookup: CDR1 SGHKS, CDR2 YYEKEE (reference sequence). The CDR3 sequence is 13 residues long. Trimming pared 2 bases from V and 9 bases from J, leaving 9 bases between. The CDR3 nucleotides read TGTGCCAGCAGCTTTGCTAGGAGTTCACCCCTCCACTTT. Protein sequence: CASSFARSSPLHF.

The gene calls are TRBV5-5 and TRBJ1-2; TRBD1 agrees at 7 bases. From germline, CDR1 is SGHKS and CDR2 YYEKEE (reference sequence). The length of the CDR3 is 16 residues. V trimming: 5 bases; J trimming: 2 bases; junction bases outside the gene matches: 12. CDR3 in DNA: TGTGCCAGCAGACATTGGGACAGCTTACGGAACTATGGCTACACCTTC. As protein: CASRHWDSLRNYGYTF.

The table lists this clone with a count of one. Other DNA sequences in this specimen translate into the identical CDR3. The chain recombines TRBV25-1 with TRBJ1-4; 9 bases match TRBD1. Germline lookup yields CDR1 MGHDK and CDR2 SYGVNS. There are 15 residues in the CDR3. Unmatched junction bases numbered 4, after V lost 2 bases and J lost 6 bases. This CDR3 is CASSEKTGGHEKLFF. The CDR3, as DNA: TGTGCCAGCAGTGAAAAGACAGGGGGGCATGAAAAACTGTTTTTT.

The rearrangement uses TRBV27 and TRBJ1-2; no firm D call. The V end was cut by 6 bases, the J end by 3 bases, with 11 bases between. There are 13 residues in the CDR3. The germline V gene encodes CDR1 MNHEY and CDR2 SMNVEV (reference sequence). CDR3 amino acids: CASSFKADYGYTF. For the CDR3, the DNA is TGTGCCAGCAGCTTCAAGGCGGACTATGGCTACACCTTC.

V and J are TRBV5-1 and TRBJ2-3, with TRBD2 identical over 8 bases. With 1 base clipped from V and 2 bases from J, the junction kept 6 bases outside the gene matches. Germline assignment: CDR1 SGHRS and CDR2 YFSETQ. This CDR3 contains 16 residues. The DNA for the CDR3 is TGCGCCAGCAGCTTGTTGGGACTAGGCCCCACAGATACGCAGTATTTT. The encoded protein is CASSLLGLGPTDTQYF.